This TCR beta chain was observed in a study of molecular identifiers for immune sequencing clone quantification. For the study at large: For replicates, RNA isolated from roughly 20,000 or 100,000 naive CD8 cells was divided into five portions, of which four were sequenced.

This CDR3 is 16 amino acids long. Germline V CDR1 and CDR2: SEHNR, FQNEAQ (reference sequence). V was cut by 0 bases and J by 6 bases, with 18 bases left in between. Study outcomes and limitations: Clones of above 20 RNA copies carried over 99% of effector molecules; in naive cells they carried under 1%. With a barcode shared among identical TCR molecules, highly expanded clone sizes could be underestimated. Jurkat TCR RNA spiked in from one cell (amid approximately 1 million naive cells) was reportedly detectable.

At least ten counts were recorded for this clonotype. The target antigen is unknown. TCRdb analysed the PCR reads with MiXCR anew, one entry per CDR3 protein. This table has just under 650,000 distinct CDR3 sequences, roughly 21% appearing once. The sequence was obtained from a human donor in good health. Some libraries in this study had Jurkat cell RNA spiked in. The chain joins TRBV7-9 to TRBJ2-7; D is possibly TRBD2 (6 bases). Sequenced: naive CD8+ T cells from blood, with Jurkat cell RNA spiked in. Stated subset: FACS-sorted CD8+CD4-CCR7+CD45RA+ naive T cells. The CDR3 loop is CASSLAGGIISSEQYF. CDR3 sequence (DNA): TGTGCCAGCAGCTTAGCGGGGGGTATTATTTCTTCCGAGCAGTACTTC.